The clone carrying this TCR beta chain has at least ten counts. This sample was taken from a study of molecular identifiers for immune sequencing clone quantification. The CDR3 totals 12 residues. V dropped 8 bases and J dropped 3 bases, with 11 bases sitting between them. CDR1 is SQVTM and CDR2 is ANQGSEA in the germline V gene. TCRdb re-called the PCR reads through MiXCR, storing one row per CDR3 protein. Counted here are some 680,000 distinct CDR3 sequences, about 25% occurring once; the ten biggest clones make up about 0.8%. V and J are TRBV29-1 and TRBJ2-1; tentatively, D is TRBD2 (6 bases). This sequence was found in a human donor in good health. Some libraries in this study had Jurkat cell RNA spiked in. Material: naive CD8+ T cells from blood, with Jurkat cell RNA spiked in. Specified subset: FACS-sorted CD8+CD4-CCR7+CD45RA+ naive T cells. The CDR3 loop is CSPKTSYNEQFF. The DNA for the CDR3 is TGCAGCCCAAAGACTAGCTACAATGAGCAGTTCTTC.